This TCR beta chain was documented in a study of T cell responses to AZD1222 COVID-19 vaccine. Across the study: Second-dose recipients at about 4 or about 12 weeks were treated as one pooled group.

The CDR3 has 13 residues. CDR1 and CDR2 from the germline V gene are SNHLY and FYNNEI. V gave up 2 bases and J gave up 8 bases, with 12 bases separating them. Clones were read by immunoSEQ multiplex PCR, and TCRdb kept only the in-frame ones, dropping some. The sample includes some 110,000 clones, around nine tenths of them seen just once. This clone was seen many times. The specimen comprised peripheral blood, sampled on day 0 of AZD1222 vaccination. This sequence was found in an adult in good health. The chain uses TRBV2 and TRBJ1-2; D remains ambiguous. The CDR3 loop is CASSERGGMGYTF. In nucleotides, the CDR3 is TGTGCCAGCAGTGAACGTGGCGGGATGGGCTACACCTTC.